This entry lists 3 T cell receptor beta chains sequenced from one sample in a study of OX40 agonist ivuxolimab in advanced cancers. Using immunoSEQ multiplex PCR, the repertoire was profiled, and TCRdb retains in-frame clones only, with some absent. The sample has 100,000 to 120,000 clones, approximately 89% seen once. Sequenced material: CD4+ or CD8+ T cells sorted from blood, taken in a trial of the OX40 agonist ivuxolimab. The origin of the receptors is an adult with an advanced solid tumor such as melanoma, head and neck, liver or kidney cancer.

V gene TRBV7-2 combines with J gene TRBJ1-2; D call uncertain. The V end was cut by 5 bases, the J end by 5 bases, with 15 bases between. Germline CDR1 reads SGHTA; CDR2 reads FQGNSA. The CDR3 length is 14 residues. In nucleotides, the CDR3 is TGTGCCAGCAGCCGCGGAGGGTCTAGATATGGCTACACCTTC. Translated, it gives CASSRGGSRYGYTF. The full variable domain, its missing parts supplied by reference TRBV7-2 and TRBJ1-2, is GAGVSQSPSNKVTEKGKDVELRCDPISGHTALYWYRQSLGQGLEFLIYFQGNSAPDKSGLPSDRFSAERTGGSVSTLTIQRTQQEDSAVYLCASSRGGSRYGYTFGSGTRLTVV.

This rearrangement joins TRBV7-2 to TRBJ1-2; TRBD1 agrees at 10 bases. CDR1 SGHTA and CDR2 FQGNSA come from the germline V gene. Trimming took 1 base from V and 3 from J; bases not matched to a gene: 5. This CDR3 is built from 16 residues. This CDR3 is CASSLVFGQGDYGYTF. CDR3 nucleotides: TGTGCCAGCAGCTTAGTGTTTGGACAGGGGGACTATGGCTACACCTTC.

In this sample, this clone turned up a few times. The rearrangement uses TRBV30 and TRBJ2-5; possibly TRBD1 for D (6 bases). The length of the CDR3 is 13 residues. The germline V and J ends were trimmed by 7 bases and 5 bases, with 17 bases remaining between them. Germline V CDR1 and CDR2: GTSNPN, SVGIG (reference sequence). The CDR3 here is CASSRQGTETQYF. Written as DNA, the CDR3 is TGTGCCTCCTCGCGCCAGGGGACGGAGACCCAGTACTTC.